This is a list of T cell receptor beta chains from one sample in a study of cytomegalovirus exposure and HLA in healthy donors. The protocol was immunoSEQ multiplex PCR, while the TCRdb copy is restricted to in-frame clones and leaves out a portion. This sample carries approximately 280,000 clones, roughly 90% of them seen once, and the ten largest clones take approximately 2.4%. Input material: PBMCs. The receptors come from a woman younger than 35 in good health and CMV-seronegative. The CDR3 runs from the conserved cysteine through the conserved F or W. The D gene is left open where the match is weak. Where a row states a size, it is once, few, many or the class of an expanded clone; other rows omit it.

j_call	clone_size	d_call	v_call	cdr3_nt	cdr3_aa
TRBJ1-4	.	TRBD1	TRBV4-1	TGCGCCAGCAGCTACGGGACAGGGGGTGAAAAACTGTTTTTT	CASSYGTGGEKLFF
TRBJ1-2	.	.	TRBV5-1	TGCGCCAGCAGCTTGGCCCTGGGCAGAACGCGTGGCTACACCTTC	CASSLALGRTRGYTF
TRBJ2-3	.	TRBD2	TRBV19	TGTGCCAGTAGTATGCTAGCGGGGAGCACAGATACGCAGTATTTT	CASSMLAGSTDTQYF
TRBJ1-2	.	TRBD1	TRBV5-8	TGTGCCAGCAGCCGGGACAGGGGGCTGGGCGGCTACACCTTC	CASSRDRGLGGYTF
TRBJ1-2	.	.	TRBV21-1	TGTGCCAGCAGCAAAGTGGGGGAGGGCTATGGCTACACCTTC	CASSKVGEGYGYTF
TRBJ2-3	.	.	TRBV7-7	TGTGCCAGCAGCTTATCTTTCGGGGATTGGGATACGCAGTATTTT	CASSLSFGDWDTQYF
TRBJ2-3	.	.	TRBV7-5	TGTGCCAGAAGCTTGCTAGCGGAACTTACAGATACGCAGTATTTT	CARSLLAELTDTQYF
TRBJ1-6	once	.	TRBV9	TGTGCCAGCAGCGTAGATGGGGGCGAGACCTATAATTCACCCCTCCACTTT	CASSVDGGETYNSPLHF
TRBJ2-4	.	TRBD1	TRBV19	TGTGCCACCACAGGGGGCTTGGAAAACATTCAGTACTTC	CATTGGLENIQYF
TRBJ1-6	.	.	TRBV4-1	TGCGCCAGCAGCCAAGATGACCGGAGCTCCTATAATTCACCCCTCCACTTT	CASSQDDRSSYNSPLHF
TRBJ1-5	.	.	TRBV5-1	TGCGCCAGCAGCCCTAGGGCGGGGGGGGTAGGCAATCAGCCCCAGCATTTT	CASSPRAGGVGNQPQHF
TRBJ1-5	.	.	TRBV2	TGTGCCAGCAGTCCATTTACAGGTCCCAATCAGCCCCAGCATTTT	CASSPFTGPNQPQHF
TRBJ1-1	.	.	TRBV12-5	TGTGCTAGTGGTTTGAGGCAGGGACTCATGAACACTGAAGCTTTCTTT	CASGLRQGLMNTEAFF
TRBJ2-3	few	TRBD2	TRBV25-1	TGTGCCAGCAGTTGGGGGGGGTCCCTCACAGATACGCAGTATTTT	CASSWGGSLTDTQYF
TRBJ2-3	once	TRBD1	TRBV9	TGTGCCAGCAGCAATCAACCCAGGGGGCACAGCACAGATACGCAGTATTTT	CASSNQPRGHSTDTQYF
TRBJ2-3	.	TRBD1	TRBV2	TGTGCCAGCATAAGACAGGGGGCAGGTTCCCCCACAGATACGCAGTATTTT	CASIRQGAGSPTDTQYF
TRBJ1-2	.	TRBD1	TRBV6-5	TGTGCCAGCAGTGAGGACAGGGATGGCTACACCTTC	CASSEDRDGYTF
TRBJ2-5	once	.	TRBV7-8	TGTGCCAGCAGGCCCAGGGTGCGAGAGACCCAGTACTTC	CASRPRVRETQYF